The sample holds a few counts of the clone carrying this TCR beta chain. What it binds is not known. TCRdb passed the 5' RACE reads through MiXCR, listing each CDR3 protein once. In the table there are roughly 500,000 distinct CDR3 sequences, around 21% of which are singletons. V lost 0 bases, J lost 5 bases, and 13 bases lay in between. The V gene's germline CDR1 is DFQATT and CDR2 SNEGSKA (reference sequence). The CDR3 sequence is 14 residues long. The data derive from a study of T-cell memory formation after mild COVID-19. Study-wide results and limits: Clones contracting day 15 to 85 were balanced CD4/CD8; later expanders leaned CD4+. SARS-CoV-2 specificity was not confirmed for second-wave clones peaking on day 37. Shrinking CD4+ clones were chiefly CM and EM; CD8+ ones were chiefly EMRA. Pre-infection memory held some responding clones, suggesting pre-existing cross-reactive T cells responded.

The source is an adult woman who had mild COVID-19 (a few samples of this study predate the infection). Cell type and time point are not known. V usage is TRBV20-1 and J usage is TRBJ1-1, with D tentatively TRBD1 (5 bases). The material sequenced was PBMCs or a T cell subset sorted from them (not recorded which). CDR3 sequence: CSAREGAVWTEAFF. The CDR3 coding sequence is TGCAGTGCTAGAGAAGGGGCAGTCTGGACTGAAGCTTTCTTT.